These 4 T cell receptor beta chains were all obtained from the same sample, sequenced in a study of early T cells in non-severe SARS-CoV-2 infection. From the 5' RACE reads, TCRdb called clonotypes with MiXCR, one entry per CDR3 protein. The sample holds 60,000 to 90,000 distinct CDR3 sequences; approximately 15% are singletons and the top ten take roughly 3%. Material: whole blood. The receptors stem from an adult who was a healthcare worker with PCR-confirmed SARS-CoV-2 infection or an uninfected control (not recorded which).

About this clonotype itself: This may be a read error, as it is one base from a much larger clone. The chain uses TRBV6-4 and TRBJ2-1; 7 nucleotides agree with TRBD2. Looked up from germline, CDR1 is MRHNA and CDR2 is SNTAGT. The CDR3 consists of 14 residues. The chain's CDR3 is CANSRLASLGEQFF. CDR3 nucleotides: TGTGCCAACAGTAGACTAGCTTCACTTGGTGAGCAGTTCTTC.

The V and J genes are TRBV6-6 and TRBJ1-6; no definite D call. Deletions cut 5 bases from V and 7 bases from J, with 15 bases between. The germline gives CDR1 MNHNY, CDR2 SVGAGI (reference sequence). This CDR3 comprises 15 residues. The DNA of the CDR3 is TGTGCCAGCAGTCCTCAAGGGTCTTTGAATTCACCCCTCCACTTT. Translated: CASSPQGSLNSPLHF.

This clonotype was seen repeatedly, ten times or more. The gene calls are TRBV3-1 and TRBJ2-3, with 13 bases fitting TRBD2. This CDR3 is 15 amino acids long. V lost 4 bases, J lost 6 bases, and 4 bases stayed unmatched. From germline, CDR1 is LGHDT and CDR2 YNNKEL (reference sequence). CDR3 DNA: TGTGCCAGCAGCCCATGGACTAGCGGGAGTGATACGCAGTATTTT. It codes for CASSPWTSGSDTQYF.

This chain uses TRBV5-1 with TRBJ2-5, with 14 bases matching TRBD2. The CDR3 is 17 residues long. Germline V CDR1 and CDR2: SGHRS, YFSETQ. The junction had 9 bases not matched to a gene; V was cut back by 4 bases and J by 4 bases. The CDR3 loop is CASSLRLAGGPGETQYF. CDR3 coding DNA: TGCGCCAGCAGCCTGAGACTAGCGGGGGGGCCGGGAGAGACCCAGTACTTC. The variable domain in full, with the rest retrieved from reference TRBV5-1 and TRBJ2-5, is KAGVTQTPRYLIKTRGQQVTLSCSPISGHRSVSWYQQTPGQGLQFLFEYFSETQRNKGNFPGRFSGRQFSNSRSEMNVSTLELGDSALYLCASSLRLAGGPGETQYFGPGTRLLVL.